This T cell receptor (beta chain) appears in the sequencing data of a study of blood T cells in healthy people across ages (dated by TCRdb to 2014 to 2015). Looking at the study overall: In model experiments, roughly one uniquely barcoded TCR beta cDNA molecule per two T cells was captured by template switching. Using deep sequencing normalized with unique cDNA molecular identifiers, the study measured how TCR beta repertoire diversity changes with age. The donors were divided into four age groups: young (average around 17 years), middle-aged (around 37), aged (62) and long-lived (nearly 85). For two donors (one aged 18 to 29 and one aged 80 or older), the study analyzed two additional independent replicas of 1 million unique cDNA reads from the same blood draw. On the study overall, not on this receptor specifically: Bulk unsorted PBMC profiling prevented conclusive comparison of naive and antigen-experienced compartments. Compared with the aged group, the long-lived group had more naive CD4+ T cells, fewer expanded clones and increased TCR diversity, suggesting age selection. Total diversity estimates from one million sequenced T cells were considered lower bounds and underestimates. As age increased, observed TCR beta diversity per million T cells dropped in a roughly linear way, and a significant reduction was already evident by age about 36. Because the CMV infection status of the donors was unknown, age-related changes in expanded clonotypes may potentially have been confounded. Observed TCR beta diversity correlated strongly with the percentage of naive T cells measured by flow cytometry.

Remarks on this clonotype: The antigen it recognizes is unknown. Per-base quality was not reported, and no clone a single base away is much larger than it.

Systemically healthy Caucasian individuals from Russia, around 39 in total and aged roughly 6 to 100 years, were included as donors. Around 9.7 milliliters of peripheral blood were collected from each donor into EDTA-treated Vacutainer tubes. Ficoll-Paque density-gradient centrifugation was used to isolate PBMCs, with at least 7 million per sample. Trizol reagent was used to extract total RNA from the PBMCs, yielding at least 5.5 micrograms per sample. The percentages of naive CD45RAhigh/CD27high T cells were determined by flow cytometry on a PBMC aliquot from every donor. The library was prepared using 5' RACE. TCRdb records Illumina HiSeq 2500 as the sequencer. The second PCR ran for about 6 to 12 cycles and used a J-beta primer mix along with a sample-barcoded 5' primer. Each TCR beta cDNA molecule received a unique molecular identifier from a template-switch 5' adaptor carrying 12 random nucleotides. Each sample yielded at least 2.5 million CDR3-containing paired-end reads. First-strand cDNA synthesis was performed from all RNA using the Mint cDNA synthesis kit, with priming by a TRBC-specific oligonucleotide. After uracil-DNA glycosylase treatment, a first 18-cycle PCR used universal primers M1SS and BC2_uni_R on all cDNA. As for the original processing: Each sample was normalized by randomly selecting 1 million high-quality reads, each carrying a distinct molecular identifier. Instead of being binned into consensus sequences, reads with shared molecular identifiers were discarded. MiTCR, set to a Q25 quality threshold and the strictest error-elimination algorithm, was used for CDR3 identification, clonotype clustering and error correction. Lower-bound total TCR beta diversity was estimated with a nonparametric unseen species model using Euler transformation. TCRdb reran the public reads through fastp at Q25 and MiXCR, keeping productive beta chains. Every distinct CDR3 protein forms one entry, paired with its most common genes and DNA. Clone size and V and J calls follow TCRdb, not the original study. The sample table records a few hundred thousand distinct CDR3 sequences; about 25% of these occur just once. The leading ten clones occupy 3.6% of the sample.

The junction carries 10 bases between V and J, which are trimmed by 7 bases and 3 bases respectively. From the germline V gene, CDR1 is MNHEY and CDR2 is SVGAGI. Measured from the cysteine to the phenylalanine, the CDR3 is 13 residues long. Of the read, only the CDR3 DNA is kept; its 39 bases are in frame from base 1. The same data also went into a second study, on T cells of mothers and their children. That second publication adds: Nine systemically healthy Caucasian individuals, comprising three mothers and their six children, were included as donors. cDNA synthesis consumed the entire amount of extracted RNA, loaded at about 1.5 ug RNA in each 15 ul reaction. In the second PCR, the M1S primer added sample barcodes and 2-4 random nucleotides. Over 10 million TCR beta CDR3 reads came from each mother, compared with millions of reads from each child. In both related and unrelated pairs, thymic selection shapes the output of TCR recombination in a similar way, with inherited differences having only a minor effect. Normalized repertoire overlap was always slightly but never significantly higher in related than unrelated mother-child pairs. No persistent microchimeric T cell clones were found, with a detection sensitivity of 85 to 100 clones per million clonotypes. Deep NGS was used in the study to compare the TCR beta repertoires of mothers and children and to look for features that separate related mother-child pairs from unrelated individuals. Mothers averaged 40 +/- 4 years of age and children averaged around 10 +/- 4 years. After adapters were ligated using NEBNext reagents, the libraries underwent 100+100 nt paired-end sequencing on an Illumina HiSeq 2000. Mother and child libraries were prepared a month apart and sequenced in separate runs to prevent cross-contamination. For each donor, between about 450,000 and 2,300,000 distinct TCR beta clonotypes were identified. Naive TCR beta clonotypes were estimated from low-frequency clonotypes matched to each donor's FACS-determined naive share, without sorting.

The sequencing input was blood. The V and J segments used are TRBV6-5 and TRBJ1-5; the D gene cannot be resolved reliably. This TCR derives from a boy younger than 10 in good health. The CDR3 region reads CASMLGFNQPQHF. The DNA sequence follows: TGTGCCAGCATGTTAGGGTTCAATCAGCCCCAGCATTTT.